This T cell receptor beta chain was found in a study of technical replicates of blood from several donors. Assay used: immunoSEQ multiplex PCR; TCRdb lists only in-frame clones, some missing. Of about 76,000 clones listed, roughly 91% are singletons. With 2 bases clipped from V and 8 bases from J, the junction kept 18 bases outside the gene matches. The germline gives CDR1 MNHNS, CDR2 SASEGT. The CDR3 has 18 residues. Sequencing was carried out using T cells isolated from PBMCs. This receptor was identified in a human donor in good health. V is TRBV6-1 and J is TRBJ2-7, with 10 bases matching TRBD2. DNA for the CDR3: TGTGCCAGCAGTGAACTGTATTTCGAGCAACCGGGACTAGCGAAGCAGTACTTC. Translation: CASSELYFEQPGLAKQYF.